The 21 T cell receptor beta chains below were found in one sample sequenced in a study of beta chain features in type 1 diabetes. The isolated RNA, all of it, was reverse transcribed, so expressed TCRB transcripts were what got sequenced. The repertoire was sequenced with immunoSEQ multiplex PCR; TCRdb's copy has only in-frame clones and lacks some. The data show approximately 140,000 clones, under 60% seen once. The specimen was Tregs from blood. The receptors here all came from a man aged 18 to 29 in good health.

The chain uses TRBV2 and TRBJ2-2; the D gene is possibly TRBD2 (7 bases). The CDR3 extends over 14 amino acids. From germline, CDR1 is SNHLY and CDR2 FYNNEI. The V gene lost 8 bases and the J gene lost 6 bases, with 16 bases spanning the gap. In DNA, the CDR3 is TGTGCCAGCTCCCGGGGGGCGGGAGCCGGGGAGCTGTTTTTT. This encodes CASSRGAGAGELFF.

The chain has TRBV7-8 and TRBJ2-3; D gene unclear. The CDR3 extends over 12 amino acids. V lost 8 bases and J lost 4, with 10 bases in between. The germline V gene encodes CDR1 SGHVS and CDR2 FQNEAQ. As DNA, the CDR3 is TGTGCCAGCCGTTTTGAGGCAGATACGCAGTATTTT. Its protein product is CASRFEADTQYF.

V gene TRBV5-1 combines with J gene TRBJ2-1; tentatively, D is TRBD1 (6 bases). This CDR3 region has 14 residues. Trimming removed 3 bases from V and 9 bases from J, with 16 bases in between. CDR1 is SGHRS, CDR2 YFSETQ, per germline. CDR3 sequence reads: CASSWGTPWGEQFF. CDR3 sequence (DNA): TGCGCCAGCAGCTGGGGGACACCCTGGGGTGAGCAGTTCTTC.

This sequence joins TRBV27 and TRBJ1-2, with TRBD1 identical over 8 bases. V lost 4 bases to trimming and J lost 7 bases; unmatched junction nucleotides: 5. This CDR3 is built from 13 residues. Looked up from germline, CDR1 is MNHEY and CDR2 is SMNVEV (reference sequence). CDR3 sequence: CASSYRTGGGYTF. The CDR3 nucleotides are TGTGCCAGCAGTTATCGAACAGGGGGTGGCTACACCTTC.

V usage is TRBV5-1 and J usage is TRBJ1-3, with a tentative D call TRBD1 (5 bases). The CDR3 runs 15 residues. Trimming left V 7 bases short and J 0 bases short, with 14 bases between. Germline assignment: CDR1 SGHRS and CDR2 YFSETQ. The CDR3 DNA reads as TGCGCCAGCGGGTTTGGGGGGAGCTCTGGAAACACCATATATTTT. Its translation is CASGFGGSSGNTIYF.

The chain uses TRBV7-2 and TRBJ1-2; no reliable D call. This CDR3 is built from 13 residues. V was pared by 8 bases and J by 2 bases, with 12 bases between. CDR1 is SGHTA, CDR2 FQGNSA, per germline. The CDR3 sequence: CASDEAGNYGYTF. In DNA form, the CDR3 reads TGTGCCAGCGACGAGGCGGGGAACTATGGCTACACCTTC. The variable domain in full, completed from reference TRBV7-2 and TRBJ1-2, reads GAGVSQSPSNKVTEKGKDVELRCDPISGHTALYWYRQSLGQGLEFLIYFQGNSAPDKSGLPSDRFSAERTGGSVSTLTIQRTQQEDSAVYLCASDEAGNYGYTFGSGTRLTVV.

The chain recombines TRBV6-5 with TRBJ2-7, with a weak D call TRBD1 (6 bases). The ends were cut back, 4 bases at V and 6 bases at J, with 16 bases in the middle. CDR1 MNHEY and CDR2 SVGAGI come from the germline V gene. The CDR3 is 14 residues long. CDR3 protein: CASSFNVGRGEQYF. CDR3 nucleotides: TGTGCCAGCAGTTTTAACGTTGGCAGGGGCGAGCAGTACTTC.

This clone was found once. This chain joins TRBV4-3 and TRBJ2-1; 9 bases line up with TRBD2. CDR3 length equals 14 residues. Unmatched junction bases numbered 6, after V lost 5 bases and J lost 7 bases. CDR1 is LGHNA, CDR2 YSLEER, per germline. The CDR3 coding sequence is TGCGCCAGCAGCGGGAGCGGGAGGAGGAATGAGCAGTTCTTC. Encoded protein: CASSGSGRRNEQFF.

CDR3 DNA: TGTGCCAGCAGCTTAGCAGTACCACTAATCGGCTACACCTTC. Amino acids: CASSLAVPLIGYTF. This chain uses TRBV7-9 with TRBJ1-2, with D uncertain. Germline values: CDR1 SEHNR, CDR2 FQNEAQ (reference sequence). V was pared by 0 bases and J by 8 bases, with 13 bases between. The CDR3 extends over 14 amino acids.

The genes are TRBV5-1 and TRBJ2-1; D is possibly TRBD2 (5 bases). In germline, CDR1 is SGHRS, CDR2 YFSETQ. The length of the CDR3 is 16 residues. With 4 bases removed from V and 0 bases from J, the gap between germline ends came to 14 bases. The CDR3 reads CASSGDRGFSYNEQFF. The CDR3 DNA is TGCGCCAGCAGCGGGGATCGGGGTTTCTCCTACAATGAGCAGTTCTTC.

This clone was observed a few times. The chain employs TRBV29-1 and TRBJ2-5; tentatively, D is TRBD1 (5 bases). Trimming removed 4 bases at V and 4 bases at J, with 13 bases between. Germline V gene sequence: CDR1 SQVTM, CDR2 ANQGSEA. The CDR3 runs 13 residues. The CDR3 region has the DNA TGCAGCGTTGGTAGGGGTACGGGAGAGACCCAGTACTTC. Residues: CSVGRGTGETQYF. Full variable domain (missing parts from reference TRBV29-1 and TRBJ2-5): SAVISQKPSRDICQRGTSLTIQCQVDSQVTMMFWYRQQPGQSLTLIATANQGSEATYESGFVIDKFPISRPNLTFSTLTVSNMSPEDSSIYLCSVGRGTGETQYFGPGTRLLVL.

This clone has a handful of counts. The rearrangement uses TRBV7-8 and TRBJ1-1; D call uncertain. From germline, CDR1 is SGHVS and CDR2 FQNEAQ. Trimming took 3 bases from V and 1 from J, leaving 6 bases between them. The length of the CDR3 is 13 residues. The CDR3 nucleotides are TGTGCCAGCAGCTTTGGCAAGAACACTGAAGCTTTCTTT. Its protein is CASSFGKNTEAFF.

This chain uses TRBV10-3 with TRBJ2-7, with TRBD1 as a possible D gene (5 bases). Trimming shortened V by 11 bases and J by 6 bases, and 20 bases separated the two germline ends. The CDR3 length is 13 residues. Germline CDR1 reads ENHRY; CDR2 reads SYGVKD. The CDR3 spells CASKVAGQAEQYF. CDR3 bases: TGTGCCTCGAAGGTGGCAGGGCAGGCCGAGCAGTACTTC.

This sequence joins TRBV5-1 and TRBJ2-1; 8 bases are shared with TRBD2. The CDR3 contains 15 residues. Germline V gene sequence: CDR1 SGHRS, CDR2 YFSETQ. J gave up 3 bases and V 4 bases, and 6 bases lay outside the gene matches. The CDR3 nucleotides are TGCGCCAGCAGCCCGGGGGGGGAGGTCTACAATGAGCAGTTCTTC. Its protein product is CASSPGGEVYNEQFF.

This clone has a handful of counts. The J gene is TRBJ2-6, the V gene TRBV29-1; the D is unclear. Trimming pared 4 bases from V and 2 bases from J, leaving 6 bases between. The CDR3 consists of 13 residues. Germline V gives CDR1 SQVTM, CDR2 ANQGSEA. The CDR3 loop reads CSVAGAGANVLTF. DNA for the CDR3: TGCAGCGTTGCAGGCGCTGGGGCCAACGTCCTGACTTTC.

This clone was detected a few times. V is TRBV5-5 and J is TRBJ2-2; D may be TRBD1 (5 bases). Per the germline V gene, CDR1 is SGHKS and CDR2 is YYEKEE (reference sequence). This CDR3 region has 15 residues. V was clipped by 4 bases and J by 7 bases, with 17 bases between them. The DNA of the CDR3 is TGTGCCAGCAGCGTCTCACCAGGGCAGGACGGGGAGCTGTTTTTT. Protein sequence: CASSVSPGQDGELFF.

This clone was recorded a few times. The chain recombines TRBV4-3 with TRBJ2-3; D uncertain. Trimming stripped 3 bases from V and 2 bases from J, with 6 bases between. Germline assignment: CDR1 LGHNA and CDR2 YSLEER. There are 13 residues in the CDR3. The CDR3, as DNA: TGCGCCAGCAGCCAGAGACTCACAGATACGCAGTATTTT. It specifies CASSQRLTDTQYF.

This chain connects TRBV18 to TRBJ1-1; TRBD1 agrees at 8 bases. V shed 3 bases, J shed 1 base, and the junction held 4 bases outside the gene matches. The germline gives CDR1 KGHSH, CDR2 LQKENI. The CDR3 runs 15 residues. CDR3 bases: TGTGCCAGCTCACCCCGGGACAGGAAGAACACTGAAGCTTTCTTT. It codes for CASSPRDRKNTEAFF.

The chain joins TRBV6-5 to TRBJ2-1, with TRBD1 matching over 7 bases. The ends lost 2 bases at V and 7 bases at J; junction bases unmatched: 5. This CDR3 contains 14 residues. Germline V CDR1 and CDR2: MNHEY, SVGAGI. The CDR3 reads CASSYQTGMNEQFF. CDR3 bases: TGTGCCAGCAGTTACCAGACAGGGATGAATGAGCAGTTCTTC.

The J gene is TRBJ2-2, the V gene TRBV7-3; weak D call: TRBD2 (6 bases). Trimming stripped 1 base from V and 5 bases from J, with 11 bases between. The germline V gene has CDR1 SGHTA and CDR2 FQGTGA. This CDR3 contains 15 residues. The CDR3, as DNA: TGTGCCAGCAGCTTAAGAGTGCGGGGAACCGGGGAGCTGTTTTTT. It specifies CASSLRVRGTGELFF.

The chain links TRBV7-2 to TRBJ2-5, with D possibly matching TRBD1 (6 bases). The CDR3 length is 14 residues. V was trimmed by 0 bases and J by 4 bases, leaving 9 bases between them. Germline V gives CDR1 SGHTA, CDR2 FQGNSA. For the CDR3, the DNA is TGTGCCAGCAGCTTAGCGTCAGGGGCAGAGACCCAGTACTTC. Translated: CASSLASGAETQYF.